This TCR beta chain is drawn from a study of blood T cell repertoires in COVID-19. Study in general: PBMCs, B-cell-depleted T cells, or T cells were the source of the cDNA or gDNA that made up the material.

This table comes from immunoSEQ multiplex PCR, and its TCRdb copy is limited to in-frame clones, with some not included. The sample includes 250,000 or so clones, 75% to 90% of them seen just once. This TCR was sampled from a man aged 45-60 years who had been exposed to COVID-19. What was sequenced was PBMCs or T cells enriched from blood (not recorded which).

CDR3 sequence (DNA): TGCAGTGCTCGTGGACAGGGGGTAGATACGCAGTATTTT. Residues: CSARGQGVDTQYF. The rearrangement uses TRBV20-1 and TRBJ2-3, with 10 bases lining up with TRBD1. Germline V gives CDR1 DFQATT, CDR2 SNEGSKA (reference sequence). The trim removed 5 bases at V and 5 bases at J, leaving 4 bases unmatched. The CDR3 totals 13 residues.